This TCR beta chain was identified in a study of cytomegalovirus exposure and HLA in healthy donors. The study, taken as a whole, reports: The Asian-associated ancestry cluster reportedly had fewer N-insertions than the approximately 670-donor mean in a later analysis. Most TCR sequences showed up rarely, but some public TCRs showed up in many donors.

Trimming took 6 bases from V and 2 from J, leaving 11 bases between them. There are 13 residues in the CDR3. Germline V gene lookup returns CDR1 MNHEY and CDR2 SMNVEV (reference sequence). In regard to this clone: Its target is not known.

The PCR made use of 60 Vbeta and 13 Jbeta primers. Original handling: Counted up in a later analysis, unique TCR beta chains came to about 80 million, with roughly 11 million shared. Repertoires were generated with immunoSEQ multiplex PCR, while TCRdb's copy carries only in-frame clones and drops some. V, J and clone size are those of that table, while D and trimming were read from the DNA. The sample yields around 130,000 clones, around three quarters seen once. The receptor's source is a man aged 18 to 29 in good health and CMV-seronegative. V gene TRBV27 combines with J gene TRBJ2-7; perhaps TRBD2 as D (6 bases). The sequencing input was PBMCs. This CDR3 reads CASSSGSAYEQYF. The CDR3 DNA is TGTGCCAGCAGCAGCGGGTCCGCCTACGAGCAGTACTTC.